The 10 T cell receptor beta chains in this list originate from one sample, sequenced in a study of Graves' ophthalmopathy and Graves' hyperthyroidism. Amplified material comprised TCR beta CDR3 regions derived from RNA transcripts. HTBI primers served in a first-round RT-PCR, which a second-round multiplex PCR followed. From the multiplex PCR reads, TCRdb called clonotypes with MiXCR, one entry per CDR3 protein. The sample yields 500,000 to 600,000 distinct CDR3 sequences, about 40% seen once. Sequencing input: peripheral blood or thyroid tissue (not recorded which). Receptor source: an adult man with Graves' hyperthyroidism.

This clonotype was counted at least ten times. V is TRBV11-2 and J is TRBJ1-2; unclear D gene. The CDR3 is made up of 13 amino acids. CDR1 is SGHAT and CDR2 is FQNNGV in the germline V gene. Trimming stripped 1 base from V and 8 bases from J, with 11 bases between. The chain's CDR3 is CASSLGPERGYTF. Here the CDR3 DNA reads TGTGCCAGCAGCTTAGGGCCCGAGAGAGGCTACACCTTC.

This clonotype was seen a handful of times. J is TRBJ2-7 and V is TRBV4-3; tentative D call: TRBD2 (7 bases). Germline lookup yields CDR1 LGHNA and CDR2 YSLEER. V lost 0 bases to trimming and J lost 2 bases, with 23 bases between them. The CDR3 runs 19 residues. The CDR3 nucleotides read TGCGCCAGCAGCCAAGATCCCCGGGGGGCGACGGGTGGGACCTACGAGCAGTACTTC. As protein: CASSQDPRGATGGTYEQYF.

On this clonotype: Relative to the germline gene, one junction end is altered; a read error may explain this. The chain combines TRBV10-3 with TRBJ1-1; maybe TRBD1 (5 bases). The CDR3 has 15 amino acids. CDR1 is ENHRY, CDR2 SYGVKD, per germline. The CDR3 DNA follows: TGTGCCAGCAGTTTATGGGGGGATGGCTACACTGAAGCTTTCTTT. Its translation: CASSLWGDGYTEAFF.

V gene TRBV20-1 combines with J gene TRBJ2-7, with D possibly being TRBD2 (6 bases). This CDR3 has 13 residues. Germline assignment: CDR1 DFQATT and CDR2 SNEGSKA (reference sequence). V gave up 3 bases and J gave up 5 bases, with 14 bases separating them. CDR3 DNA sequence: TGCAGTGCTAGGGTCGGGAGTTACCACGAGCAGTACTTC. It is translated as CSARVGSYHEQYF.

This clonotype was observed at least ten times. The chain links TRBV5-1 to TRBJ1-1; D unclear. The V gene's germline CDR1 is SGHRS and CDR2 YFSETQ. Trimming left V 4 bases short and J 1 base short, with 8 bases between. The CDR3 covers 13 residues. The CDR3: CASSTKTNTEAFF. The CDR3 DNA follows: TGCGCCAGCAGCACCAAGACGAACACTGAAGCTTTCTTT. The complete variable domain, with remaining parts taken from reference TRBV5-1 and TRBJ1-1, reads KAGVTQTPRYLIKTRGQQVTLSCSPISGHRSVSWYQQTPGQGLQFLFEYFSETQRNKGNFPGRFSGRQFSNSRSEMNVSTLELGDSALYLCASSTKTNTEAFFGQGTRLTVV.

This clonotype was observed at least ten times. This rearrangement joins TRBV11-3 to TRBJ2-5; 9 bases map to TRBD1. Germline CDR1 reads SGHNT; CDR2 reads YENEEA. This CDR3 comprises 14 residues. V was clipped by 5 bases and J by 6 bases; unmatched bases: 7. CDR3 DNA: TGTGCCAGCAGCGCCACACAGGGGGCACAGACCCAGTACTTC. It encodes CASSATQGAQTQYF.

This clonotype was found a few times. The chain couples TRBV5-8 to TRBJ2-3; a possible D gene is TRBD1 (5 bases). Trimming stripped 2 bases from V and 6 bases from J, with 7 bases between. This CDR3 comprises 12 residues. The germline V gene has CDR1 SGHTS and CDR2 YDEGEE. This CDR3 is CASSLGHDTQYF. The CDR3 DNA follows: TGTGCCAGCAGCTTAGGACACGATACGCAGTATTTT.

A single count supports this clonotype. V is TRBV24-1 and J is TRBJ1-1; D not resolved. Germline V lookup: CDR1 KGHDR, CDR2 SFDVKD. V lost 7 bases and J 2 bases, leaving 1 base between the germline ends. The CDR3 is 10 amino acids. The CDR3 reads CATRNTEAFF. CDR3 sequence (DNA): TGTGCCACCAGAAACACTGAAGCTTTCTTT.

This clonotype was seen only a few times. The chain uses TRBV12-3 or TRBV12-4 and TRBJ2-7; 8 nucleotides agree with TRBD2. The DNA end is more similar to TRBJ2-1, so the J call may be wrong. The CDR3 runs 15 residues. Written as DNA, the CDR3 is TGTGCCAGCAGCTCCCGGTCTAGCGGGTGGGGTGAGCAGTTCTTC. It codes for CASSSRSSGWGEQFF.

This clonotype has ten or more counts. The CDR3 here is CASSVVGGSPLHF. In nucleotides, the CDR3 is TGTGCCAGCAGCGTAGTAGGTGGTTCACCCCTCCACTTT. V usage is TRBV9 and J usage is TRBJ1-6; D gene unclear. This CDR3 spans 13 amino acids. Looked up from germline, CDR1 is SGDLS and CDR2 is YYNGEE. Trimming shortened V by 0 bases and J by 9 bases, and 7 bases separated the two germline ends.